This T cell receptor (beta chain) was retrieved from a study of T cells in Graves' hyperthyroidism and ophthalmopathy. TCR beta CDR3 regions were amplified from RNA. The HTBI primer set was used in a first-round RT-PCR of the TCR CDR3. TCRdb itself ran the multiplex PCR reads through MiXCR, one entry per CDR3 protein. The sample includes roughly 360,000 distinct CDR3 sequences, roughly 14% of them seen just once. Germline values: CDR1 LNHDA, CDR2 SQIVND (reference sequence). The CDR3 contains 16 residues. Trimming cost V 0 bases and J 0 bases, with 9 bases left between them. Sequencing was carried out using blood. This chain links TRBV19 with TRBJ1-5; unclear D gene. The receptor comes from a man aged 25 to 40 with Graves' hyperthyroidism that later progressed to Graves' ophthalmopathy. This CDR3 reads CASSIDSGISNQPQHF. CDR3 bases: TGTGCCAGTAGTATAGACTCCGGTATTAGCAATCAGCCCCAGCATTTT.